The 14 T cell receptor beta chains in this list originate from one sample, sequenced in a study of vaccination effects on CD4 cells after COVID-19. The antigens of these receptors remain unknown. CD4+ T cells specific for antigen were expanded with viral peptide pools by the ViraFEST assay before sequencing. Upon completion of 10 to 11 days in culture, CD4+ T cells were isolated. No vaccinee had earlier SARS-CoV-2 infection, and nucleocapsid antibodies were negative. TCRdb keeps only in-frame clones here, not all; method: immunoSEQ multiplex PCR. The table has tens of thousands of clones, roughly 73% seen once. The specimen was CD4+ T cells from PBMCs cultured with HCoV-NL63 spike peptides, collected before COVID-19 vaccination. The receptor set was obtained from a human donor who received a COVID-19 vaccine.

For the CDR3, the DNA is TGTGCCAGCAGGGGTAATCAAGAGACCCAGTACTTC. It translates to CASRGNQETQYF. The chain has TRBV12-3 or TRBV12-4 and TRBJ2-5, with D unclear. V was trimmed by 6 bases and J by 2 bases, leaving 7 bases between them. The CDR3 is 12 residues long.

The rearrangement joins TRBV19 to TRBJ1-6, with a tentative D call TRBD1 (6 bases). Trimming pared 5 bases from V and 8 bases from J, leaving 13 bases between. The CDR3 has 14 residues. The germline V gene has CDR1 LNHDA and CDR2 SQIVND (reference sequence). CDR3 nucleotides: TGTGCCAGTAGTCGTCGGGACATCCATTCACCCCTCCACTTT. Amino acid sequence: CASSRRDIHSPLHF.

V usage is TRBV2 and J usage is TRBJ2-3; 15 bases map to TRBD2. Germline CDR1 is SNHLY and CDR2 is FYNNEI. Trimming at V came to 3 bases and at J to 8 bases, leaving 6 bases not matched to a gene. This CDR3 is built from 16 residues. The CDR3 nucleotides are TGTGCCAGCAGTGACCGGACTAGCGGGGGGGCGGGTACGCAGTATTTT. This codes for CASSDRTSGGAGTQYF.

The rearrangement links TRBV7-9 to TRBJ1-3, with unresolved D. The CDR3 sequence is 14 residues long. Per germline, CDR1 SEHNR and CDR2 FQNEAQ (reference sequence). Between the trimmed V and J ends, which lost 3 bases and 3 bases, there was a span of 9 bases. The CDR3 DNA reads TGTGCCAGCAGCTTTACGGGTGTTGGAAACACCATATATTTT. Protein product: CASSFTGVGNTIYF.

The chain carries TRBV7-2 and TRBJ2-1, with D perhaps being TRBD1 or TRBD2 (6 bases each). With 5 bases removed from V and 5 bases from J, the gap between germline ends came to 16 bases. CDR1 is SGHTA and CDR2 is FQGNSA in the germline V gene. The CDR3 has 15 residues. The CDR3, as DNA: TGTGCCAGCAGCCTGTCCGGGGGCAGCCACAATGAGCAGTTCTTC. This codes for CASSLSGGSHNEQFF.

The J gene is TRBJ1-6, the V gene TRBV6-1; D is undetermined. V was shortened by 1 base and J by 14 bases, with 6 bases between the two germline ends. This CDR3 is built from 11 residues. Looked up from germline, CDR1 is MNHNS and CDR2 is SASEGT. DNA of the CDR3: TGTGCCAGCAGTGAAGTTCCGGCCCTCCACTTT. Translation: CASSEVPALHF.

The chain links TRBV28 to TRBJ2-5; D could derive from TRBD1 or TRBD2 (5 bases each). Germline-derived CDR1 and CDR2 are MDHEN and SYDVKM. The CDR3 spans 13 residues. V lost 5 bases and J 1 base, leaving 8 bases between the germline ends. The CDR3 DNA follows: TGTGCCAGCAGTGACGGGACCCAAGAGACCCAGTACTTC. Its translation is CASSDGTQETQYF.

CDR3 nucleotide sequence: TGCGCCAGCAGCTTGAGCGGCTATGGCTACACCTTC. Amino acids: CASSLSGYGYTF. This sequence joins TRBV5-1 and TRBJ1-2; no reliable D call. Germline V CDR1 and CDR2: SGHRS, YFSETQ. Trimming removed 1 base at V and 4 bases at J, with 5 bases between. This CDR3 has 12 amino acids.

V usage is TRBV6-1 and J usage is TRBJ1-3; 9 nucleotides align to TRBD1. Germline lookup yields CDR1 MNHNS and CDR2 SASEGT. V shed 4 bases and J 5 bases; nucleotides not matched to a gene: 9. CDR3 length equals 16 residues. The CDR3 here is CASSGGDRAVRNTIYF. The CDR3 bases are TGTGCCAGCAGTGGGGGGGACAGGGCCGTTCGAAACACCATATATTTT.

The chain combines TRBV7-2 with TRBJ2-7, with 7 nucleotides matching TRBD2. The CDR3 totals 15 residues. The V segment lost 1 base and the J segment 2 bases; nucleotides outside the gene matches: 5. CDR1 and CDR2 (germline): SGHTA, FQGNSA. The CDR3 sequence is CASSLDPGGAYEQYF. The CDR3 DNA sequence: TGTGCCAGCAGCTTAGACCCGGGGGGAGCCTACGAGCAGTACTTC.

This chain links TRBV6-1 with TRBJ1-2; weak D call: TRBD1 (6 bases). Germline-derived CDR1 and CDR2 are MNHNS and SASEGT. The V gene lost 2 bases and the J gene lost 5 bases, with 21 bases spanning the gap. The CDR3 is 17 amino acids. The DNA of the CDR3 is TGTGCCAGCAGTGAATCGTCAAGGGGGGGGGTGAGTTATGGCTACACCTTC. It codes for CASSESSRGGVSYGYTF.

CDR3 residues: CASSLGGGSTDTQYF. The CDR3 DNA sequence: TGTGCCAGCAGCTTAGGCGGGGGGAGCACAGATACGCAGTATTTT. This sequence joins TRBV11-3 and TRBJ2-3; TRBD2 aligns across 8 bases. The CDR3 runs to 15 residues. With 1 base clipped from V and 0 bases from J, the junction kept 0 bases outside the gene matches. Germline CDR1 and CDR2: SGHNT and YENEEA.

This chain links TRBV29-1 with TRBJ1-5; possible D gene TRBD1, 5 bases. The CDR3 spans 13 residues. The germline CDR1 and CDR2 sequences are SQVTM and ANQGSEA. V shed 4 bases and J shed 2 bases, with 9 bases lying between them. This chain's CDR3 is CSVAGDGNQPQHF. As DNA, the CDR3 is TGCAGCGTTGCTGGGGACGGCAATCAGCCCCAGCATTTT.

In its sample, this clone was seen a few times. The V call is TRBV12-3 or TRBV12-4, the J call TRBJ1-5; D unclear. The CDR3 runs to 13 residues. Trimming shortened V by 3 bases and J by 3 bases, and 6 bases separated the two germline ends. Here the CDR3 reads CASSFGYNQPQHF. As DNA, the CDR3 is TGTGCCAGCAGTTTCGGGTACAATCAGCCCCAGCATTTT.